This entry lists 6 T cell receptor beta chains sequenced from one sample in a study of vaccination and CD4 T cells after COVID-19. These receptors' targets are unknown. Sample treatment: roughly 11-day PBMC culture with coronavirus spike peptide pools or control peptides (ViraFEST assay). The Oncomine TCR Beta short-read assay was what sequenced the DNA obtained from cultured CD4+ T cells. TCRdb passed the PCR reads through MiXCR, listing each CDR3 protein once. The table includes 10,000 to 15,000 distinct CDR3 sequences, 44% detected once. The specimen was cultured CD4+ T cells from blood. The receptors were gathered from a human donor with COVID-19.

The gene calls are TRBV6-1 and TRBJ1-2; D is undetermined. CDR1 is MNHNS and CDR2 is SASEGT in the germline V gene. The CDR3 consists of 12 residues. Trimming took off 2 bases at V and 8 bases at J, with 9 bases between the two ends. CDR3 in amino acids: CASSEQTRGYTF. The CDR3 DNA sequence: TGTGCCAGCAGTGAACAGACCCGCGGCTACACCTTC.

The chain recombines TRBV6-1 with TRBJ2-7; D tentatively fits TRBD1 or TRBD2 (5 bases each). CDR3 length equals 13 residues. Per germline, CDR1 MNHNS and CDR2 SASEGT. V was pared by 6 bases and J by 5 bases, with 14 bases between. In DNA form, the CDR3 reads TGTGCCAGCAGACAGCTAGGGACGCACGAGCAGTACTTC. Its protein is CASRQLGTHEQYF.

The rearrangement uses TRBV20-1 and TRBJ2-2, with 9 nucleotides matching TRBD2. J was trimmed by 5 bases and V by 6 bases; bases with no gene match: 7. The CDR3 is 14 amino acids. Germline V gives CDR1 DFQATT, CDR2 SNEGSKA (reference sequence). CDR3 residues: CSARRGGATGELFF. The DNA of the CDR3 is TGCAGTGCGCGACGCGGGGGGGCGACCGGGGAGCTGTTTTTT.

This chain uses TRBV19 with TRBJ1-3, with TRBD1 identical over 10 bases. The CDR3 consists of 17 residues. Germline CDR1 is LNHDA and CDR2 is SQIVND (reference sequence). V was clipped by 5 bases and J by 3 bases; unmatched bases: 10. The CDR3 coding sequence is TGTGCCAGTAGTCTTTCGAAGACAGGGGGCATTGGAAACACCATATATTTT. This encodes CASSLSKTGGIGNTIYF.

The genes are TRBV12-3 or TRBV12-4 and TRBJ1-6; a weak D match, TRBD1 (5 bases). This CDR3 spans 13 amino acids. Trimming pared 6 bases from V and 7 bases from J, leaving 10 bases between. In DNA form, the CDR3 reads TGTGCCAGCAGGGGGGACCCAAATTCACCCCTCCACTTT. Its protein is CASRGDPNSPLHF.

This clonotype was picked up a small number of times. J is TRBJ1-2 and V is TRBV7-2; a possible D gene is TRBD1 (6 bases). The length of the CDR3 is 13 residues. Per germline, CDR1 SGHTA and CDR2 FQGNSA. Trimming took off 1 base at V and 5 bases at J, with 8 bases between the two ends. The CDR3 DNA sequence: TGTGCCAGCAGCTTAGGGGGACAATATGGCTACACCTTC. It specifies CASSLGGQYGYTF.